One sample yielded the 15 T cell receptor beta chains listed below, sequenced in a study of T-cell reconstitution after alpha-beta-depleted transplantation in children. Preparation of the TCRbeta library was carried out with unique molecular identifiers. From the PCR reads, TCRdb called clonotypes with MiXCR, one entry per CDR3 protein. Here the sample spans about 400,000 distinct CDR3 sequences, around 15% being singletons. The sequencing used PBMCs, mostly from graft donor cells, collected 360 days after TCRalphabeta/CD19-depleted stem cell transplant. All receptors come from a boy under three years old who had a stem cell transplant for Wiskott-Aldrich syndrome, so the T cells may come from the graft donor.

This chain connects TRBV5-1 to TRBJ2-5, with D perhaps TRBD1 (5 bases). Germline V gene sequence: CDR1 SGHRS, CDR2 YFSETQ. Trimming left V 0 bases short and J 2 bases short, with 14 bases between. The CDR3 has 16 residues. The CDR3 loop reads CASSLVQGRDQETQYF. CDR3 sequence (DNA): TGCGCCAGCAGCTTGGTCCAGGGAAGGGATCAAGAGACCCAGTACTTC.

This clonotype was counted a few times. The chain joins TRBV10-3 to TRBJ2-7; D is unresolved. The V gene's germline CDR1 is ENHRY and CDR2 SYGVKD. The CDR3 has 13 amino acids. The V end lost 8 bases, the J end lost 2 bases, and 13 bases lay between the germline ends. The CDR3 DNA is TGTGCCATCGGCTCTGCCTCCCCCTACGAGCAGTACTTC. It codes for CAIGSASPYEQYF.

This clonotype appeared a few times. V gene TRBV10-1 combines with J gene TRBJ2-7; unclear D gene. Germline CDR1 WNHNN, CDR2 SYGVQD (reference sequence). The CDR3 length is 15 residues. The V and J ends lost 1 base and 2 bases respectively, with 12 bases between them. DNA for the CDR3: TGCGCCAGCAGTGAGTATTCACGGCGGCCCTACGAGCAGTACTTC. Translated, it gives CASSEYSRRPYEQYF.

This clonotype was detected only a few times. The V and J genes are TRBV12-3 or TRBV12-4 and TRBJ2-5; 9 nucleotides match TRBD2. J was trimmed by 5 bases and V by 3 bases; bases with no gene match: 7. This CDR3 is 15 amino acids long. As DNA, the CDR3 is TGTGCCAGCAGTTTCGCGGGGGGGGGAAGGGAGACCCAGTACTTC. Encoded protein: CASSFAGGGRETQYF.

The chain has TRBV4-3 and TRBJ2-1, with D possibly TRBD2 on 6 matching bases. Germline CDR1 is LGHNA and CDR2 is YSLEER. The CDR3 contains 14 residues. Trimming pared 2 bases from V and 9 bases from J, leaving 14 bases between. This CDR3 is CASSQLGGLGEQFF. Here the CDR3 DNA reads TGCGCCAGCAGCCAACTAGGAGGGCTGGGTGAGCAGTTCTTC.

This clonotype showed up just a few times. The gene calls are TRBV7-2 and TRBJ2-7; D unclear. CDR1 is SGHTA, CDR2 FQGNSA, per germline. V was pared by 5 bases and J by 2 bases, with 16 bases between. This CDR3 spans 15 amino acids. The DNA for the CDR3 is TGTGCCAGCAGCGTTAGTTTCCCCGACACCTACGAGCAGTACTTC. Its protein is CASSVSFPDTYEQYF.

The table lists this clonotype with a few counts. The chain uses TRBV12-3 or TRBV12-4 and TRBJ2-7, with 11 bases aligning to TRBD2. J lost 3 bases, V lost 4 bases, and 8 bases had no gene match. The CDR3 runs 16 residues. Here the CDR3 DNA reads TGTGCCAGCAGTTCCGAAACTAGCGGGAGCGGCTACGAGCAGTACTTC. It yields the protein CASSSETSGSGYEQYF.

This clonotype was detected ten times or more. The V and J genes are TRBV20-1 and TRBJ2-4, with 7 bases lining up with TRBD1. CDR3 length equals 15 residues. Germline V CDR1 and CDR2: DFQATT, SNEGSKA (reference sequence). V gave up 3 bases and J gave up 3 bases; unmatched junction bases: 8. CDR3 sequence reads: CSARTGKFGKNIQYF. CDR3 sequence (DNA): TGCAGTGCTAGGACAGGGAAGTTTGGCAAAAACATTCAGTACTTC.

The rearrangement links TRBV9 to TRBJ2-3; 13 bases are a match to TRBD2. The germline V gene encodes CDR1 SGDLS and CDR2 YYNGEE. V was pared by 4 bases and J by 3 bases, with 8 bases of the junction left unmatched. The CDR3 sequence is 17 residues long. CDR3 in DNA: TGTGCCAGCAGCCCAAGTAGGACTAGCGGGAGAACAGATACGCAGTATTTT. This gives the protein CASSPSRTSGRTDTQYF.

This clonotype was counted many times. The chain has TRBV19 and TRBJ1-5; 7 bases fit TRBD1. J gave up 3 bases and V 0 bases, and 8 bases lay outside the gene matches. CDR1 and CDR2 from the germline V gene are LNHDA and SQIVND (reference sequence). This CDR3 region has 17 residues. The CDR3 DNA is TGTGCCAGTAGTATAGATCGCGGGACAGACCCCAATCAGCCCCAGCATTTT. It specifies CASSIDRGTDPNQPQHF.

This clonotype has only a few counts. This chain connects TRBV5-1 to TRBJ1-1; D is undetermined. The V end lost 7 bases, the J end lost 1 base, and 8 bases lay between the germline ends. Germline V CDR1 and CDR2: SGHRS, YFSETQ. CDR3 length: 12 amino acids. For the CDR3, the DNA is TGCGCCAGCGGACCCGGGAACACTGAAGCTTTCTTT. Translation: CASGPGNTEAFF.

In its sample, this clonotype was seen a few times. This rearrangement joins TRBV29-1 to TRBJ2-3, with 9 positions matching TRBD1. The germline gives CDR1 SQVTM, CDR2 ANQGSEA. CDR3 length: 14 amino acids. Losses at the gene ends were 3 bases for V and 4 bases for J; bases not matched to a gene: 5. CDR3 nucleotide sequence: TGCAGCGTTGATAAGGGACAGGGCGCAGATACGCAGTATTTT. Its protein product is CSVDKGQGADTQYF.

V usage is TRBV2 and J usage is TRBJ2-1, with D possibly being TRBD1 (6 bases). V lost 0 bases to trimming and J lost 7 bases, with 7 bases between them. CDR1 SNHLY and CDR2 FYNNEI come from the germline V gene. The CDR3 has 13 amino acids. The CDR3 region is CASSEARGNEQFF. CDR3 sequence (DNA): TGTGCCAGCAGTGAAGCGAGGGGGAATGAGCAGTTCTTC. The full variable domain, with the rest looked up from reference TRBV2 and TRBJ2-1, is EPEVTQTPSHQVTQMGQEVILRCVPISNHLYFYWYRQILGQKVEFLVSFYNNEISEKSEIFDDQFSVERPDGSNFTLKIRSTKLEDSAMYFCASSEARGNEQFFGPGTRLTVL.

This clonotype was seen more than once but under ten times. The CDR3 bases are TGTGCCAGCAGTTTCACGGGTTTTTTTCTAAGCTCCTACAATGAGCAGTTCTTC. Protein: CASSFTGFFLSSYNEQFF. The chain uses TRBV13 and TRBJ2-1; D is unclear. V was trimmed by 6 bases and J by 0 bases, leaving 21 bases between them. This CDR3 spans 18 amino acids. The V gene's germline CDR1 is PRHDT and CDR2 FYEKMQ (reference sequence).

The chain carries TRBV24-1 and TRBJ2-1, with 11 bases that match TRBD2. The V gene end was trimmed by 5 bases and the J gene end by 7 bases; junction bases not matched to a gene: 6. The CDR3 is 15 amino acids. CDR1 and CDR2 (germline): KGHDR, SFDVKD. The CDR3 region has the DNA TGTGCCACCAGTGGGGCGGGACTAGCGGCAAATGAGCAGTTCTTC. It specifies CATSGAGLAANEQFF.